This T cell receptor beta chain came from a study of beta chain features in type 1 diabetes. Study-wide results and caveats: TCRB CDR3s from Type 1 diabetes patients were moderately but significantly shorter in all four CD4+ subsets.

This clone was seen a few times. What it binds is not known. Trimming removed 0 bases from V and 6 bases from J, with 6 bases in between. Germline CDR1 is GTSNPN and CDR2 is SVGIG (reference sequence). This CDR3 spans 11 amino acids. The sequenced template was cDNA made from the entire isolated RNA. Regulatory, naive and central memory T cell samples averaged approximately 3.8 million reads. Some clones are missing from TCRdb's copy, which holds only in-frame ones; the method was immunoSEQ multiplex PCR. The sample shows roughly 730,000 clones, roughly 12% of them seen only once. This receptor was identified in a man aged 18 to 29 with type 1 diabetes. V usage is TRBV30 and J usage is TRBJ2-7; no clear D. Sequenced: naive CD4+ T cells from blood. CDR3 loop: CAWSVLAEQYF. The CDR3 DNA reads as TGTGCCTGGAGTGTACTTGCCGAGCAGTACTTC.